The clone carrying this T cell receptor (beta chain) was counted at least ten times. Its target is unknown. This sample was taken from a study of OX40 agonist ivuxolimab in advanced cancers. Study-wide points: At 0.1 to 3.0 mg/kg and by week 6, CD4+ and CD8+ T cells in the blood had expanded clonally.

Germline CDR1 reads MNHNS; CDR2 reads SASEGT. CDR3 size: 11 residues. V was cut by 10 bases and J by 0 bases, with 7 bases left in between. Data came from immunoSEQ multiplex PCR; TCRdb stores just in-frame clones and leaves some out. The table has roughly 80,000 clones, around 83% seen once. The sample was CD4+ or CD8+ T cells sorted from blood, taken in a trial of the OX40 agonist ivuxolimab. V usage is TRBV6-1 and J usage is TRBJ2-7; D remains ambiguous. The clonotype was recovered from an adult with an advanced solid tumor such as melanoma, head and neck, liver or kidney cancer. The CDR3 here is CATSSSYEQYF. For the CDR3, the DNA is TGTGCCACCTCGAGCTCCTACGAGCAGTACTTC.